This TCR beta chain was identified during a study of T cell responses to AZD1222 COVID-19 vaccine (dated by TCRdb to about 2021). At the level of the whole study: TCR sequencing was performed for 233 trial participants, of whom about 200 were given two doses of AZD1222 and around 25 were given two doses of MenACWY control vaccine. Trial participants were enrolled by age into 18-55, 56-69 and 70-plus year subgroups, with roughly 160, 29 and 62 TCR-sequenced participants respectively. What the work shows at the level of the full study, not this receptor alone: Conclusions about previously exposed vaccinees are limited, since just five or six AZD1222 recipients were seropositive for SARS-CoV-2 at baseline. Vaccine-associated CD4 TCRs spanned the whole spike protein, with dominant responses in regions 160-218 and 743-854. In the small 56-69-year group, the increase in depth fell short of significance, most likely because of low power. Participants were mostly white British and included more females than males, and it was suggested by the authors that clonal diversity may have been underestimated. Because no samples from the day 14 peak response were available, repertoires could be characterized only after the peak T cell response. Nearly half of unique spike-specific TCRs reportedly recognized epitopes outside regions mutated in the B.1.351 and B.1.1.7 variants. Spike-specific TCR breadth and depth rose significantly after two AZD1222 doses compared with day 0 and with MenACWY recipients.

The CDR3 regions of human TCRbeta chains were analyzed by immunosequencing. Per the original workflow: TCRs in the repertoires were compared against a reference library of SARS-CoV-2-specific TCRs that had been generated with the MIRA antigen-specificity platform. Breadth meant the fraction of unique TCRs that were SARS-CoV-2-associated, whereas depth meant the fraction of total T cells that were SARS-CoV-2-associated. Each spike-specific TCR was assigned to its reactive spike region and to a CD4 or CD8 class using the MIRA data. Log10-transformed breadth and depth values were compared by one-way ANOVA with Sidak's multiple comparisons tests. TCRdb retrieved this table from immuneACCESS and kept in-frame rearrangements only. Not all clones are present; in checked studies, unresolved V genes account for under half, and no reason is known for the remainder. Clone size and the V and J calls come from that table; the DNA yielded D and trimming. The sample table holds approximately 30,000 clones, of which roughly 74% were seen once. The ten largest clonotypes hold roughly 4.9% of the sample.

The time point label for this specimen denotes: about 28 days (+/-7) after the second vaccine dose. Because spike-specific TCR depth and breadth did not differ between the two schedules, AZD1222 recipients who got a second dose at roughly 4 weeks were pooled with those who got a second dose at roughly 12 weeks. Samples from vaccinated people were obtained from the UK trials COV001 and COV002, which included a single-blind randomized controlled phase 2/3 trial of AZD1222 (ChAdOx1 nCoV-19) in healthy adults. For TCRbeta chain sequencing, PBMC samples from trial participants were taken at day 0 and at day 28 after the second dose. Concerning this clone: The antigen it recognizes is unknown. It has no much larger one-base neighbor in the sample; base qualities were not kept.

The material sequenced was peripheral blood, taken 28 days after the second AZD1222 dose. The TCR was taken from an adult who received the AZD1222 COVID-19 vaccine.

The CDR3 has the sequence CASSLDRGTSTDTQYF. DNA sequence: TGTGCCAGCAGCTTAGATAGAGGTACTAGCACAGATACGCAGTATTTT. The chain was built from TRBV7-9 and TRBJ2-3; no D segment can be confidently identified. The CDR3, from cysteine to phenylalanine, totals 16 residues. Left in the record is the CDR3 DNA by itself, 48 bases read in frame from the first base. CDR1 and CDR2 were assigned from the germline V gene (reference sequence) as SEHNR and FQNEAQ. The germline ends are 11 bases apart after V is trimmed by 1 base and J by 0 bases.